A selection of T cell receptor beta chains follows, all from one sample in a study of Graves' ophthalmopathy and Graves' hyperthyroidism. Each CDR3 protein gets one entry after TCRdb re-called the multiplex PCR reads with MiXCR. The data hold around 590,000 distinct CDR3 sequences, with about two fifths observed a single time. The sample taken for sequencing was peripheral blood or thyroid tissue (not recorded which). The source is an adult man with Graves' hyperthyroidism. Each CDR3 is given with its conserved first and last residue. Each record gives: J gene, V gene, D gene, CDR3 protein. A D gene is named only where the DNA matches it firmly.

TRBJ2-5,TRBV7-3,.,CASTFPGETQYF
TRBJ2-7,TRBV7-6,TRBD2,CASSLGGLAGGPSYEQYF
.,TRBV7-8,TRBD2,CASSPPGTSGNNEQFF
TRBJ2-7,TRBV6-5,TRBD1,CASSRTGGMSYEQYF
TRBJ1-2,TRBV12-3/TRBV12-4,.,CASSYRLGARGYTF
TRBJ1-5,TRBV28,.,CASSPVGDHSNQPQHF
TRBJ1-5,TRBV2,TRBD1,CASTGQGLQETQHF
TRBJ1-5,TRBV12-3/TRBV12-4,.,CASSLGRKVGNQPQHF
TRBJ2-2,TRBV24-1,.,CATLTDTGELFF
TRBJ1-5,TRBV19,TRBD1,CASSRQGSSQPQHF
TRBJ1-2,TRBV6-1,TRBD1,CASRNDRVYGYTF
TRBJ1-5,TRBV20-1,.,CSARAIGGFSQPQHF
TRBJ2-2,TRBV7-9,.,CASSLLRNTGELFF
TRBJ2-7,TRBV28,TRBD1,CASSSPRNRDRGHYEQYF
TRBJ2-5,TRBV28,TRBD1,CASGQAQETQYF
TRBJ1-2,TRBV7-2,.,CASSPQGVGPYGYTF
TRBJ1-2,TRBV9,.,CASSVGAGNSGNTF
TRBJ2-3,TRBV11-2,.,CASSLRLSTDTQYF
TRBJ2-7,TRBV25-1,TRBD1,CASVEPRTGPYEQYF
TRBJ1-2,TRBV19,.,CASSPNWGAEGYTF
TRBJ1-5,TRBV6-1,TRBD1,CASTPGQGLNQPQHF
TRBJ1-5,TRBV7-2,.,CASSAPLLGPNQPQHF
TRBJ1-6,TRBV12-3/TRBV12-4,.,CASSPLGGGRLLSPLHF
TRBJ1-3,TRBV20-1,TRBD1,CSARRLAGDRGNTIYF
TRBJ2-7,TRBV29-1,TRBD2,CSDRLAGGSYEQYF
TRBJ2-5,TRBV12-3/TRBV12-4,TRBD2,CASSPVGLVQETQYF
TRBJ1-1,TRBV6-1,.,CASSQERRAEAFF
TRBJ2-3,TRBV29-1,.,CSVLPDTQYF
TRBJ1-5,TRBV12-3/TRBV12-4,TRBD1,CASRTGGNQPQHF
TRBJ1-2,TRBV2,TRBD1,CASRGRTGTYGYTF
TRBJ1-5,TRBV29-1,.,CSVVGRGETQHF
TRBJ1-1,TRBV7-9,TRBD1,CASSFRDRGDNTEAFF
TRBJ2-5,TRBV29-1,.,CSVTGRETQYF
TRBJ2-2,TRBV2,.,CASSPAGNTGELFF
TRBJ2-7,TRBV2,.,CASSQDRDASQYF
TRBJ1-6,TRBV7-4,.,CASSIKGDYNSPLHF
TRBJ1-2,TRBV5-8,.,CASSLMSLYGYTF
TRBJ2-7,TRBV5-5,TRBD1,CASSSGTGIAYEQYF
TRBJ1-1,TRBV3-1,.,CASSHGWRAEAFF
TRBJ2-6,TRBV5-6,.,CASSFTGANVLTF
TRBJ1-3,TRBV15,.,CATSRAPGSSGNTIYF
TRBJ1-1,TRBV2,TRBD1,CASRYRGDTEAFF
TRBJ2-7,TRBV6-1,TRBD1,CASSVLPGQGSYEQYF
TRBJ1-1,TRBV29-1,.,CSVEDPTRGNTEAFF